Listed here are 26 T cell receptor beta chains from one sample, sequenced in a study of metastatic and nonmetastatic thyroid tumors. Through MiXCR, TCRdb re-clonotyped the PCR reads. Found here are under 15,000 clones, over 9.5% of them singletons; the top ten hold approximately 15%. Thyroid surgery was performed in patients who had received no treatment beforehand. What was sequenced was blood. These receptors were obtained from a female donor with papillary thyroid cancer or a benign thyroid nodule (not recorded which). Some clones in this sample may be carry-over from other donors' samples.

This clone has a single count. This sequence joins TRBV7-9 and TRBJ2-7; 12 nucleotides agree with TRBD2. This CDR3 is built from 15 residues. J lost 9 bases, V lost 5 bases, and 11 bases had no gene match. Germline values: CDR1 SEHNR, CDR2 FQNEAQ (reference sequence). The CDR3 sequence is CASSKTSGSVPRQYF. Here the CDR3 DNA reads TGTGCCAGCAGCAAGACTAGCGGGAGTGTTCCCCGGCAGTACTTC.

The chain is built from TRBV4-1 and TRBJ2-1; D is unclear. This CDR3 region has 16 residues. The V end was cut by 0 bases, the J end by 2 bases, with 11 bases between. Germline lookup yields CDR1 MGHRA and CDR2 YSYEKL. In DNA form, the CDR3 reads TGCGCCAGCAGCCAAGATTGGACCAACGCCTACAATGAGCAGTTCTTC. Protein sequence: CASSQDWTNAYNEQFF.

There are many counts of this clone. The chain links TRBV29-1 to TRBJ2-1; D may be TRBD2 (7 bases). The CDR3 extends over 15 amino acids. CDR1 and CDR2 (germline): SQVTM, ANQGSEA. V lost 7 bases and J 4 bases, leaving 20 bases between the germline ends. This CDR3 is CSAPRGGSAYNEQFF. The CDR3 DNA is TGCAGCGCTCCTAGGGGGGGCTCCGCGTACAATGAGCAGTTCTTC.

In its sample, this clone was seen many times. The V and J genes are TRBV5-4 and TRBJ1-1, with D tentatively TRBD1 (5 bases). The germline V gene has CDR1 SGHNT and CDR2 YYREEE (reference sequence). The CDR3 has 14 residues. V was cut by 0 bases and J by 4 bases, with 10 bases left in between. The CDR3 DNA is TGTGCCAGCAGCTTGGAGCGGGGGAGCACTGAAGCTTTCTTT. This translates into CASSLERGSTEAFF. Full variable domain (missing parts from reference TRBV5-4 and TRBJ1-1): ETGVTQSPTHLIKTRGQQVTLRCSSQSGHNTVSWYQQALGQGPQFIFQYYREEENGRGNFPPRFSGLQFPNYSSELNVNALELDDSALYLCASSLERGSTEAFFGQGTRLTVV.

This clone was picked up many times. In DNA, the CDR3 is TGCAGTGCTAGTCCCCCTCTGGACAGAGAAAACATTCAGTACTTC. Its translation: CSASPPLDRENIQYF. J is TRBJ2-4 and V is TRBV20-1; TRBD1 is a possible D gene (6 bases). The length of the CDR3 is 15 residues. Trimming took 3 bases from V and 5 from J, leaving 17 bases between them. Germline V lookup: CDR1 DFQATT, CDR2 SNEGSKA (reference sequence).

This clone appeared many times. The CDR3 here is CARKTGNEQFF. The CDR3 DNA sequence: TGTGCCAGAAAAACCGGAAATGAGCAGTTCTTC. The chain joins TRBV7-9 to TRBJ2-1; D unresolved. Trimming stripped 9 bases from V and 7 bases from J, with 10 bases between. This CDR3 spans 11 amino acids. Looked up from germline, CDR1 is SEHNR and CDR2 is FQNEAQ (reference sequence).

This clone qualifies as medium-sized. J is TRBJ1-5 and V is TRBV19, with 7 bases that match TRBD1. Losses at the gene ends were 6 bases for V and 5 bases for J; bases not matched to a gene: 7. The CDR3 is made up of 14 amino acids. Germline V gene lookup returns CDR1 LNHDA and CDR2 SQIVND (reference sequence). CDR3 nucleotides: TGTGCCAGTAGGACGACAGGGTCGGATCAGCCCCAGCATTTT. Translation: CASRTTGSDQPQHF.

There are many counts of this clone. The CDR3 is CASNRQGAGANVLTF. Written as DNA, the CDR3 is TGTGCCAGCAATAGACAGGGGGCTGGGGCCAACGTCCTGACTTTC. This chain uses TRBV2 with TRBJ2-6; the match to TRBD1 covers 9 bases. CDR1 is SNHLY, CDR2 FYNNEI, per germline. The CDR3 has 15 amino acids. The V gene end was trimmed by 7 bases and the J gene end by 2 bases; junction bases not matched to a gene: 3. The complete variable domain, with remaining parts taken from reference TRBV2 and TRBJ2-6, reads EPEVTQTPSHQVTQMGQEVILRCVPISNHLYFYWYRQILGQKVEFLVSFYNNEISEKSEIFDDQFSVERPDGSNFTLKIRSTKLEDSAMYFCASNRQGAGANVLTFGAGSRLTVL.

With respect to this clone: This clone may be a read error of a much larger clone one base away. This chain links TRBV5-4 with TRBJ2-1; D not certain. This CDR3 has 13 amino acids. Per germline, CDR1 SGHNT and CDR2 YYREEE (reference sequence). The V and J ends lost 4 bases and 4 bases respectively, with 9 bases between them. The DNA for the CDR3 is TGTGCCAGCAGCCTTGGGGATTACAATGAGCAGTTCTTC. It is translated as CASSLGDYNEQFF.

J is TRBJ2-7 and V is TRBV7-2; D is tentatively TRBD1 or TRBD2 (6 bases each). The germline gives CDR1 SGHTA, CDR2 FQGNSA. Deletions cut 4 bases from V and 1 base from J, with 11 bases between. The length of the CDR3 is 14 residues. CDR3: CASSYRGGSYEQYF. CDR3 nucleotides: TGTGCCAGCAGCTATAGAGGGGGGTCCTACGAGCAGTACTTC.

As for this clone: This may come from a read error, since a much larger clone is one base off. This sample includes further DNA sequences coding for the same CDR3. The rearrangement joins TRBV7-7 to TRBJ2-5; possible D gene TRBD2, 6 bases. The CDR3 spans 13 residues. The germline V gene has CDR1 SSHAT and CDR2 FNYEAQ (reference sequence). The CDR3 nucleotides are TGCGCTAGCAGCTTAGCGGCCCAAGAGACCCAGTACTTC. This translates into CASSLAAQETQYF.

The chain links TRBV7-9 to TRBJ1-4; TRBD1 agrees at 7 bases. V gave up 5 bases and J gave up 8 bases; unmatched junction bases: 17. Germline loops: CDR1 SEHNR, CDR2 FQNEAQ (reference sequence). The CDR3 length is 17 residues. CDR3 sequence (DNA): TGTGCCAGCAGCCCGACTTGGCAGTACAGGACAGGCGAAAAACTGTTTTTT. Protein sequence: CASSPTWQYRTGEKLFF.

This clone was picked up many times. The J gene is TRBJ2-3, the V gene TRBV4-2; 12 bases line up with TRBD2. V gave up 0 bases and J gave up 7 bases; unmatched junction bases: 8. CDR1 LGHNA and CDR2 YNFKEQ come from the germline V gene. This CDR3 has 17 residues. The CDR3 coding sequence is TGTGCCAGCAGCCAAGAACATCTAGCGGGGGGGTTGAATACGCAGTATTTT. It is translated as CASSQEHLAGGLNTQYF.

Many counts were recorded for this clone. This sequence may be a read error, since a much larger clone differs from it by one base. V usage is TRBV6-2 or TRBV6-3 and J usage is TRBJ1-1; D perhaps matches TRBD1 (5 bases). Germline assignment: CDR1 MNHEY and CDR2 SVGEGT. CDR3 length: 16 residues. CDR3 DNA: TGTGCCAGCAGTTACTCGATTATGGGGACGGGCACTGGAGCTTTCTTT. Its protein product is CASSYSIMGTGTGAFF.

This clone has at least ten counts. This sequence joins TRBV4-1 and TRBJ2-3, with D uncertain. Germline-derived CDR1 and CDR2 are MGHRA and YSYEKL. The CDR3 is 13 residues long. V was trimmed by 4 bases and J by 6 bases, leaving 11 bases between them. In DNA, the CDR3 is TGCGCCAGCAGCCTTCGGAGAATCGATACGCAGTATTTT. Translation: CASSLRRIDTQYF.

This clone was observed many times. CDR3 amino acids: CASSLQTSGGPTGELFF. DNA for the CDR3: TGTGCCAGCAGCCTCCAGACTAGCGGGGGACCCACCGGGGAGCTGTTTTTT. The chain uses TRBV7-8 and TRBJ2-2; 12 nucleotides line up with TRBD2. V lost 5 bases to trimming and J lost 4 bases; unmatched junction nucleotides: 8. The germline CDR1 and CDR2 sequences are SGHVS and FQNEAQ. This CDR3 comprises 17 residues. Full variable domain (missing parts from reference TRBV7-8 and TRBJ2-2): GAGVSQSPRYKVAKRGQDVALRCDPISGHVSLFWYQQALGQGPEFLTYFQNEAQLDKSGLPSDRFFAERPEGSVSTLKIQRTQQEDSAVYLCASSLQTSGGPTGELFFGEGSRLTVL.

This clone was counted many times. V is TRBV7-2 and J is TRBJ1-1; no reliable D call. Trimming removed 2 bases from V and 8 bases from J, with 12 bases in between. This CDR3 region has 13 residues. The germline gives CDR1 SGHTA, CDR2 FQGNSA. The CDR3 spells CASSLNIGREAFF. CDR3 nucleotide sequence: TGTGCCAGCAGCTTAAACATAGGGCGAGAAGCTTTCTTT. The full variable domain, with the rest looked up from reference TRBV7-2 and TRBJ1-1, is GAGVSQSPSNKVTEKGKDVELRCDPISGHTALYWYRQSLGQGLEFLIYFQGNSAPDKSGLPSDRFSAERTGGSVSTLTIQRTQQEDSAVYLCASSLNIGREAFFGQGTRLTVV.

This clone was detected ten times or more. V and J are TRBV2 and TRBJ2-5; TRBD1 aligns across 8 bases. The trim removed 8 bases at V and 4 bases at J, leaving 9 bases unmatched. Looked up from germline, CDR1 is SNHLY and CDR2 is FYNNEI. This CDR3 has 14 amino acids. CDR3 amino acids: CASRQGTGRETQYF. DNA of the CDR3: TGTGCCAGCCGACAGGGGACGGGGAGAGAGACCCAGTACTTC.

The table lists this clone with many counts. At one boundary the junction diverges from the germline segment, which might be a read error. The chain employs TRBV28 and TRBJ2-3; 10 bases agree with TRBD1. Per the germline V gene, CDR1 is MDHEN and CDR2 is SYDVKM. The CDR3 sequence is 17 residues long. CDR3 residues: CTSSVPGQGTDTDTQYF. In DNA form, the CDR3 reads TGTACCAGCAGTGTCCCGGGACAGGGGACGGACACAGATACGCAGTATTTT.

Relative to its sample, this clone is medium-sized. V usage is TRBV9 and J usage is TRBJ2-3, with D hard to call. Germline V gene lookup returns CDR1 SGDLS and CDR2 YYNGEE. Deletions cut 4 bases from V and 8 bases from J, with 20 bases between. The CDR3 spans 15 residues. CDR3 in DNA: TGTGCCAGCAGCCCCCCAGGTTCGATCTCTCCTACGCAGTATTTT. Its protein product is CASSPPGSISPTQYF.

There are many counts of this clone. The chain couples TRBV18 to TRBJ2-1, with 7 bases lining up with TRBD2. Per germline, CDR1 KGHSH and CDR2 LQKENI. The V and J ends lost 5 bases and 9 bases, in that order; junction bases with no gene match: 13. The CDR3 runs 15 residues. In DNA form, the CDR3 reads TGTGCCAGCTCATCCGGAGGGGCGGGAGCGAGTGAGCAGTTCTTC. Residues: CASSSGGAGASEQFF.

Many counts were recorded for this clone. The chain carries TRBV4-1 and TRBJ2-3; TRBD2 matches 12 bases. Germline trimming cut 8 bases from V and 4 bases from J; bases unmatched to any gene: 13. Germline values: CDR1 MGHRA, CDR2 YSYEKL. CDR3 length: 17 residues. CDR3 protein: CASSTSPLAGGADTQYF. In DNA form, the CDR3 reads TGCGCCAGCTCGACGAGCCCACTAGCGGGGGGAGCAGATACGCAGTATTTT.

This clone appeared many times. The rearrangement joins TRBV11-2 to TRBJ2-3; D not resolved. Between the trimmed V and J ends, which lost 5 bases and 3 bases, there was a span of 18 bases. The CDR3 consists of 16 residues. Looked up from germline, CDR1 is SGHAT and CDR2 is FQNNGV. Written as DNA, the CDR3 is TGTGCCAGCAGCCCTAGTATCCGCCGTCGGACAGATACGCAGTATTTT. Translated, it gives CASSPSIRRRTDTQYF. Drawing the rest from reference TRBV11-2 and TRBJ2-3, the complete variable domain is EAGVAQSPRYKIIEKRQSVAFWCNPISGHATLYWYQQILGQGPKLLIQFQNNGVVDDSQLPKDRFSAERLKGVDSTLKIQPAKLEDSAVYLCASSPSIRRRTDTQYFGPGTRLTVL.

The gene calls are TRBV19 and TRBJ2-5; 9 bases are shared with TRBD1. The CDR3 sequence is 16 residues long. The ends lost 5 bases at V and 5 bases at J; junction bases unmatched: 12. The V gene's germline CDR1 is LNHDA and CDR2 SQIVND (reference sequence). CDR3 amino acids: CASSGPRTGEGETQYF. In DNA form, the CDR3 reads TGTGCCAGTAGTGGGCCGAGGACAGGGGAAGGGGAGACCCAGTACTTC.

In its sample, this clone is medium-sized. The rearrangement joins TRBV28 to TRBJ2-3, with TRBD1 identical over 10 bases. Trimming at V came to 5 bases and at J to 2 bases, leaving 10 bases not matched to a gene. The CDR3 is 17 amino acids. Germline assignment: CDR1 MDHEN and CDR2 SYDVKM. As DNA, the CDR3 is TGTGCCAGCAGTGTCCCGGGACAGGGGACGGACACAGATACGCAGTATTTT. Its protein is CASSVPGQGTDTDTQYF.

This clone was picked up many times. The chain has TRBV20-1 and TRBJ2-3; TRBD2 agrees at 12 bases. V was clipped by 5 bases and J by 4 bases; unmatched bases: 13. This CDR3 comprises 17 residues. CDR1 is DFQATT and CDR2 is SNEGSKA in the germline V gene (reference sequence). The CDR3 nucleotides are TGCAGTGCTGAGAAATACCGACTAGCGGGAGACCCAGATACGCAGTATTTT. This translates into CSAEKYRLAGDPDTQYF.